The rows below give T cell receptor beta chains drawn from one sample of a study of control samples from healthy donors and cancer patients. TCRdb's table, derived via immunoSEQ multiplex PCR, lists solely in-frame clones and lacks some. The sample gives 400,000 to 450,000 clones, about nine tenths of which show up once; around 6.4% is in the top ten. Sequences were obtained from PBMCs. The receptor source for this set is a middle-aged man with head and neck cancer. CDR3s include the opening cysteine and the closing phenylalanine or tryptophan. A D gene is named only where the DNA matches it firmly. The listing skips clone size in some rows; elsewhere it reads once, few, many or a size class.

D,size,J,V,DNA,CDR3
NA,NA,TRBJ1-5,TRBV6-1,TGTGCCAGCAGTGAAGCGGGCTCCAATAGCAATCAGCCCCAGCATTTT,CASSEAGSNSNQPQHF
TRBD1,NA,TRBJ1-5,TRBV18,TGTGCCAGCTCACTGACAGGGAAGGTTCAGCCCCAGCATTTT,CASSLTGKVQPQHF
NA,once,TRBJ2-3,TRBV5-6,TGTGCCAGCAGCTTGGCCTCAGGGTCCCTTAGCACAGATACGCAGTATTTT,CASSLASGSLSTDTQYF
NA,NA,TRBJ1-6,TRBV2,TGTGCCAGCAGTTCTCGGACGGATAATTCACCCCTCCACTTT,CASSSRTDNSPLHF
NA,NA,TRBJ1-1,TRBV9,TGTGCCAGCAGCGGATCGGTGAACACTGAAGCTTTCTTT,CASSGSVNTEAFF
TRBD1,NA,TRBJ1-5,TRBV19,TGTGCCAGTAGTCGACAGGGGAAGGAGCCCCAGCATTTT,CASSRQGKEPQHF
TRBD2,NA,TRBJ2-3,TRBV7-3,TGTGCCAGCAGCCCAAAAGGACTAGCCGGCACAGATACGCAGTATTTT,CASSPKGLAGTDTQYF
NA,NA,TRBJ2-2,TRBV7-3,TGTGCCAGCAGCCCACACACAGGGATAAACACCGGGGAGCTGTTTTTT,CASSPHTGINTGELFF
NA,NA,TRBJ2-7,TRBV11-2,TGTGCCAGCAGCTTCTCGGGGCTCCGGAACGAGCAGTACTTC,CASSFSGLRNEQYF
NA,NA,TRBJ1-1,TRBV19,TGTGCCAGTATTGGCGACCCTGAAGCTTTCTTT,CASIGDPEAFF
NA,once,TRBJ2-7,TRBV29-1,TGCAGCGTTGAAAAATCTGGGGGCCTCACCTACGAGCAGTACTTC,CSVEKSGGLTYEQYF
TRBD2,NA,TRBJ2-3,TRBV9,TGTGCCAGCTCCGCCCCGGGACTAGCGGGAACCCCAGATACGCAGTATTTT,CASSAPGLAGTPDTQYF
NA,NA,TRBJ2-3,TRBV12-5,TGTGCTAGTGGTATGACAGATGGAGATACGCAGTATTTT,CASGMTDGDTQYF
NA,NA,TRBJ1-1,TRBV6-1,TGTGCCAGCAGTGAGACAGGGAACACTGAAGCTTTCTTT,CASSETGNTEAFF
NA,NA,TRBJ2-7,TRBV15,TGTGCCACCAGCAGAGATCTGGCGGCCTACGAGCAGTACTTC,CATSRDLAAYEQYF
TRBD1,NA,TRBJ1-3,TRBV19,TGTGCCAGTAGTCGAACCTCCGGGACAGCTGGAAACACCATATATTTT,CASSRTSGTAGNTIYF
NA,NA,TRBJ2-1,TRBV19,TGTGCCAGTGGCCGCGGCAATGAGCAGTTCTTC,CASGRGNEQFF
TRBD1,NA,TRBJ2-2,TRBV7-6,TGTGCCAGCAGCTCTGACCCGCCGGGGACAGGCGAGGAGCTGTTTTTT,CASSSDPPGTGEELFF
NA,NA,TRBJ1-4,TRBV5-3,TGTGCCAGAAGCTTGGATAGGTTCGGGGTTCCAAATGAAAAACTGTTTTTT,CARSLDRFGVPNEKLFF
NA,NA,TRBJ2-1,TRBV2,TGTGCCAGCAGTGAAACCTCGGATGAGCAGTTCTTC,CASSETSDEQFF
NA,NA,TRBJ2-4,TRBV9,TGTGCCAGCAGCGGTTATTTGAACATTCAGTACTTC,CASSGYLNIQYF
TRBD2,NA,TRBJ2-3,TRBV3-1/TRBV3-2,TGTGCCAGCAGCCAAGAAGGGACTAGCCCAGATACGCAGTATTTT,CASSQEGTSPDTQYF
TRBD1,NA,TRBJ2-3,TRBV30,TGTGCCTGGAGCGCTTTAGGACAGGGCACAGATACGCAGTATTTT,CAWSALGQGTDTQYF
NA,NA,TRBJ2-7,TRBV5-5,TGTGCCAGCAGCTTGGTAGCCGAGTCGAGCTCCTACGAGCAGTACTTC,CASSLVAESSSYEQYF
NA,NA,TRBJ1-1,TRBV30,TGTGCCGAGGGGGGGGACACTGAAGCTTTCTTT,CAEGGDTEAFF
TRBD1,NA,TRBJ2-5,TRBV27,TGTGCCAGCAGTTTCGAGGGGGCCCCGGGATTTGCCCAGTACTTC,CASSFEGAPGFAQYF
NA,NA,TRBJ1-4,TRBV7-9,TGTGCCAGCAGCTTAGTGGTCGACACAGGCTATGAAAAACTGTTTTTT,CASSLVVDTGYEKLFF
TRBD1,NA,TRBJ2-1,TRBV27,TGTGCCAGCAGTACTCAGGCCGGGGGACAGGGTAAAGAGGAGCAGTTCTTC,CASSTQAGGQGKEEQFF
NA,NA,TRBJ1-1,TRBV6-1,TGTGCCAGCAGTGAGTTCCGGGACGGTGAAGCTTTCTTT,CASSEFRDGEAFF
NA,NA,TRBJ1-5,TRBV7-6,TGTGCCAGCAGCCCGGTTTGGGGGGCTCGGCAGCCCCAGCATTTT,CASSPVWGARQPQHF
NA,NA,TRBJ2-2,TRBV5-1,TGCGCCAGCAGCTTCGTTGCGGTGAACACCGGGGAGCTGTTTTTT,CASSFVAVNTGELFF
NA,NA,TRBJ1-5,TRBV18,TGTGCCAGCTCACCACCCGATCAGCCCCAGCATTTT,CASSPPDQPQHF
NA,NA,TRBJ2-2,TRBV5-6,TGTGCCAGCAGCTTGGCATACACCGGGGAGCTGTTTTTT,CASSLAYTGELFF
NA,NA,TRBJ1-6,TRBV30,TGTGCCTGGAGTGAAGCTAGCTCCTATAATTCACCCCTCCACTTT,CAWSEASSYNSPLHF
TRBD1,NA,TRBJ2-7,TRBV6-5,TGTGCCAGCAGTTATCTGAACAGGGGGCGATACGAGCAGTACTTC,CASSYLNRGRYEQYF